A single T cell receptor (beta chain) is shown here with its context. CDR3 size: 16 residues. Between the trimmed V and J ends, which lost 2 bases and 5 bases, there was a span of 19 bases. Germline assignment: CDR1 LNHNV and CDR2 YYDKDF (reference sequence). TCRdb reprocessed the RT-PCR reads via MiXCR and lists one record per CDR3 protein. The sample lists 900,000 to 1,000,000 distinct CDR3 sequences, roughly 17% occurring once. These data belong to a study of patients and donors after allogeneic stem cell transplantation. The chain has TRBV15 and TRBJ2-7; tentatively, D is TRBD2 (6 bases). The sequence was obtained from a human donor who was either an allogeneic HSCT recipient or a stem cell or donor lymphocyte infusion donor (not recorded which). It is not recorded whose cells these are; they may come from a transplant donor. The sequencing input was blood, either unsorted or a sorted T cell fraction (not recorded which). The CDR3 loop reads CATSRLPGLKNHEQYF. For the CDR3, the DNA is TGTGCCACCAGCAGACTACCGGGACTCAAAAACCACGAGCAGTACTTC.